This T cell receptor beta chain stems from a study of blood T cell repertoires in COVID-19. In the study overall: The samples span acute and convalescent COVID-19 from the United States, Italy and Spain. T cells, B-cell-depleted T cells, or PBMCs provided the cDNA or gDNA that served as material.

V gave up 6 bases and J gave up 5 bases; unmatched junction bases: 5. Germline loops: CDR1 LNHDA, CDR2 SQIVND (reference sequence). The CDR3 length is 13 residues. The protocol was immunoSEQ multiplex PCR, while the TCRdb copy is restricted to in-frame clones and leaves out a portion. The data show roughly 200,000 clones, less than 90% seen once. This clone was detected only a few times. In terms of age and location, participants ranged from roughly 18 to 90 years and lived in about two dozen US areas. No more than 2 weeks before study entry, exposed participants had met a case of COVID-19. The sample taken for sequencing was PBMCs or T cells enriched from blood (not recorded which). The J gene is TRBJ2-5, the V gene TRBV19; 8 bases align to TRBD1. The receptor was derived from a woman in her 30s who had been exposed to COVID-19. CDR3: CASSPGQDETQYF. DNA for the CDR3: TGTGCCAGTAGCCCGGGACAGGACGAGACCCAGTACTTC.